These 13 T cell receptor beta chains were all obtained from the same sample, sequenced in a study of T cells in Graves' hyperthyroidism and ophthalmopathy. Authors of the study amplified TCR beta CDR3 regions from RNA transcripts. Researchers ran a first-round RT-PCR on the TCR CDR3 using the HTBI primer set. TCRdb processed the multiplex PCR reads anew with MiXCR; each CDR3 protein has one entry. This table has more than 500,000 distinct CDR3 sequences, under 20% appearing once. Sequencing was performed on blood. All receptors come from a woman in her 30s with Graves' hyperthyroidism.

This clonotype was observed a few times. The rearrangement uses TRBV6-2 or TRBV6-3 and TRBJ2-7; D is perhaps TRBD1 (6 bases). The CDR3 covers 15 residues. Looked up from germline, CDR1 is MNHEY and CDR2 is SVGEGT. The V end was cut by 5 bases, the J end by 3 bases, with 17 bases between. CDR3 bases: TGTGCCAGCAGTACACGGGACAAGTTGGGCTACGAGCAGTACTTC. Translating gives CASSTRDKLGYEQYF.

The chain joins TRBV7-6 to TRBJ2-7; D is unclear. Trimming stripped 1 base from V and 0 bases from J, with 7 bases between. Germline V CDR1 and CDR2: SGHVS, FNYEAQ. This CDR3 comprises 14 residues. As DNA, the CDR3 is TGTGCCAGCAGCTTAGGTGTCCGCTCCTACGAGCAGTACTTC. The encoded protein is CASSLGVRSYEQYF.

This chain links TRBV19 with TRBJ1-5, with TRBD1 identical over 8 bases. The germline gives CDR1 LNHDA, CDR2 SQIVND (reference sequence). The CDR3 covers 15 residues. V was pared by 6 bases and J by 1 base, with 5 bases of the junction left unmatched. This CDR3 reads CASSITGGSNQPQHF. CDR3 in DNA: TGTGCCAGTAGCATAACAGGGGGAAGCAATCAGCCCCAGCATTTT. Filled out from reference TRBV19 and TRBJ1-5, the complete variable domain reads DGGITQSPKYLFRKEGQNVTLSCEQNLNHDAMYWYRQDPGQGLRLIYYSQIVNDFQKGDIAEGYSVSREKKESFPLTVTSAQKNPTAFYLCASSITGGSNQPQHFGDGTRLSIL.

This clonotype was counted a single time. A clone one base away is much larger, so this may be a read error. The chain recombines TRBV11-3 with TRBJ2-3; 8 positions match TRBD2. V lost 5 bases, J lost 3 bases, and 10 bases stayed unmatched. Germline V CDR1 and CDR2: SGHNT, YENEEA. The CDR3 is 16 residues long. The CDR3, as DNA: TGTGCCAGCAGCAAACTAGCGGAAGGATTAACAGATACGCAGTATTTT. This encodes CASSKLAEGLTDTQYF.

This clonotype was seen at least ten times. The chain carries TRBV7-9 and TRBJ2-7, with 14 positions matching TRBD2. The CDR3 covers 16 residues. The germline V gene has CDR1 SEHNR and CDR2 FQNEAQ (reference sequence). J gave up 1 base and V 4 bases, and 3 bases lay outside the gene matches. The CDR3 DNA is TGTGCCAGCAGCTCCGGACTAGCGGGAGGATCCTACGAGCAGTACTTC. It codes for CASSSGLAGGSYEQYF.

This clonotype was picked up a small number of times. The V gene is TRBV27, the J gene TRBJ2-2; 8 bases align to TRBD1. CDR1 and CDR2 from the germline V gene are MNHEY and SMNVEV (reference sequence). This CDR3 comprises 19 residues. Trimming took 8 bases from V and 6 from J; bases not matched to a gene: 23. The CDR3 DNA is TGTGCCAGCGGATTCTTGGCAGGGGGCGTTTTATCGGGTTCCGGGGAGCTGTTTTTT. As protein: CASGFLAGGVLSGSGELFF.

The chain uses TRBV7-3 and TRBJ2-1; D call uncertain. The germline V and J ends were trimmed by 5 bases and 10 bases, with 12 bases remaining between them. From germline, CDR1 is SGHTA and CDR2 FQGTGA. This CDR3 contains 12 residues. The chain's CDR3 is CASSRGGSEQFF. Written as DNA, the CDR3 is TGTGCCAGCAGCCGAGGTGGCTCGGAGCAGTTCTTC.

V is TRBV30 and J is TRBJ1-1; D unresolved. Trimming removed 0 bases from V and 1 base from J, with 9 bases in between. Germline V gene sequence: CDR1 GTSNPN, CDR2 SVGIG (reference sequence). This CDR3 is built from 14 residues. Here the CDR3 reads CAWSVGLGNTEAFF. CDR3 nucleotide sequence: TGTGCCTGGAGTGTAGGCCTTGGGAACACTGAAGCTTTCTTT.

This clonotype was counted only a few times. As DNA, the CDR3 is TGTGCCAGTAGTATAGCAAGCGGTCAGCCCCAGCATTTT. Translating it yields CASSIASGQPQHF. The chain recombines TRBV19 with TRBJ1-5; D unclear. V was pared by 1 base and J by 6 bases, with 7 bases between. Germline V gene data show CDR1 as LNHDA and CDR2 as SQIVND (reference sequence). The CDR3 is 13 amino acids.

The CDR3 sequence: CASSIAGFRGNEQFF. CDR3 nucleotides: TGTGCCAGTAGTATAGCGGGATTTAGGGGGAATGAGCAGTTCTTC. This chain links TRBV19 with TRBJ2-1; D is perhaps TRBD1 (6 bases). Per germline, CDR1 LNHDA and CDR2 SQIVND (reference sequence). The V end lost 1 base, the J end lost 7 bases, and 14 bases lay between the germline ends. The CDR3 spans 15 residues.

V and J are TRBV7-8 and TRBJ2-7; perhaps TRBD2 as D (5 bases). CDR1 is SGHVS and CDR2 is FQNEAQ in the germline V gene. There are 16 residues in the CDR3. V was pared by 1 base and J by 1 base, with 14 bases between. The CDR3 coding sequence is TGTGCCAGCAGCTTAGGTGGGTCCTCGGGATCCTACGAGCAGTACTTC. It encodes CASSLGGSSGSYEQYF.

There are a few counts of this clonotype. A much more abundant neighbour one base away suggests this may be a read error. The chain links TRBV11-2 to TRBJ2-7; 9 nucleotides line up with TRBD1. V was pared by 2 bases and J by 4 bases, with 12 bases of the junction left unmatched. Germline assignment: CDR1 SGHAT and CDR2 FQNNGV. CDR3 length equals 17 residues. For the CDR3, the DNA is TGTGCCAGCAGCTTAACCCGACAGGGGGTGGCCGAATACGAGCAGTACTTC. This gives the protein CASSLTRQGVAEYEQYF.

This clonotype has more than one count but fewer than ten. This chain joins TRBV6-2 or TRBV6-3 and TRBJ1-4; D unresolved. The CDR3 is 13 amino acids. The V end lost 4 bases, the J end lost 8 bases, and 11 bases lay between the germline ends. CDR1 and CDR2 from the germline V gene are MNHEY and SVGEGT. The CDR3 nucleotides are TGTGCCAGCAGTTTGGCCCTTGGAGAAAAACTGTTTTTT. This translates into CASSLALGEKLFF.